Listed here are 22 T cell receptor beta chains from one sample, sequenced in a study of cytomegalovirus exposure and HLA in healthy donors. Primers: 60 Vbeta forward and 13 Jbeta reverse. The method was immunoSEQ multiplex PCR; TCRdb's version includes in-frame clones alone and lacks a portion of them. The sample shows under 200,000 clones, 79% of them seen only once. Sample: PBMCs. The receptors here all came from a woman aged 45-65 years in good health and CMV-seronegative.

The chain has TRBV29-1 and TRBJ2-5, with 8 bases lining up with TRBD1. The CDR3 covers 11 residues. The V gene's germline CDR1 is SQVTM and CDR2 ANQGSEA. The ends lost 8 bases at V and 4 bases at J; junction bases unmatched: 3. As DNA, the CDR3 is TGCAGCATCGACAGGGGAGAGACCCAGTACTTC. As protein: CSIDRGETQYF.

This clone is a singleton in its sample. The chain recombines TRBV6-5 with TRBJ2-5; the D gene is possibly TRBD1 (6 bases). With 2 bases removed from V and 5 bases from J, the gap between germline ends came to 18 bases. Germline V gene lookup returns CDR1 MNHEY and CDR2 SVGAGI. The CDR3 totals 16 residues. CDR3 nucleotides: TGTGCCAGCAGTTACCTGGGACAAAAATCTCGGGAGACCCAGTACTTC. It translates to CASSYLGQKSRETQYF.

Only one count was recorded for this clone. This chain uses TRBV5-1 with TRBJ2-5; 13 nucleotides line up with TRBD2. The trim removed 0 bases at V and 4 bases at J, leaving 6 bases unmatched. CDR3 length: 17 amino acids. Germline V CDR1 and CDR2: SGHRS, YFSETQ. The CDR3 DNA reads TGCGCCAGCAGCTTGGCGACTAGCGGGAGGAGGGGAGAGACCCAGTACTTC. Amino acids: CASSLATSGRRGETQYF.

The rearrangement joins TRBV30 to TRBJ2-2; D uncertain. Germline CDR1 GTSNPN, CDR2 SVGIG (reference sequence). This CDR3 contains 13 residues. V was cut by 2 bases and J by 6 bases, with 10 bases left in between. CDR3: CAWSLLGPGELFF. In nucleotides, the CDR3 is TGTGCCTGGAGTCTCCTGGGCCCCGGGGAGCTGTTTTTT.

The chain joins TRBV7-2 to TRBJ2-5; no definite D call. The V end lost 5 bases, the J end lost 2 bases, and 12 bases lay between the germline ends. Germline values: CDR1 SGHTA, CDR2 FQGNSA. The length of the CDR3 is 14 residues. In nucleotides, the CDR3 is TGTGCCAGCAGCCCAGTGACTTTACAAGAGACCCAGTACTTC. Amino acid sequence: CASSPVTLQETQYF.

The chain couples TRBV6-1 to TRBJ1-5; D is perhaps TRBD1 (6 bases). V lost 6 bases and J lost 2, with 11 bases in between. From germline, CDR1 is MNHNS and CDR2 SASEGT. There are 14 residues in the CDR3. The DNA of the CDR3 is TGTGCCAGCAGACGGAACAGGGGCAATCAGCCCCAGCATTTT. This codes for CASRRNRGNQPQHF.

The chain combines TRBV6-5 with TRBJ1-1, with a weak D call TRBD1 (5 bases). V lost 6 bases to trimming and J lost 3 bases, with 17 bases between them. CDR3 size: 15 residues. CDR1 is MNHEY, CDR2 SVGAGI, per germline. Written as DNA, the CDR3 is TGTGCCAGCAGCCTTGATGGTGCGGGGGACACTGAAGCTTTCTTT. Translation gives CASSLDGAGDTEAFF.

This sequence joins TRBV18 and TRBJ1-3; 11 bases match TRBD1. The CDR3 has 15 residues. The junction had 11 bases not matched to a gene; V was cut back by 6 bases and J by 10 bases. The germline CDR1 and CDR2 sequences are KGHSH and LQKENI. In nucleotides, the CDR3 is TGTGCCAGCTCCACCAGGACAGGGGGCAAATATACCATATATTTT. Its translation: CASSTRTGGKYTIYF. The full variable domain, rest sourced from reference TRBV18 and TRBJ1-3, is NAGVMQNPRHLVRRRGQEARLRCSPMKGHSHVYWYRQLPEEGLKFMVYLQKENIIDESGMPKERFSAEFPKEGPSILRIQQVVRGDSAAYFCASSTRTGGKYTIYFGEGSWLTVV.

The V gene is TRBV5-1, the J gene TRBJ2-1; 13 nucleotides line up with TRBD2. CDR3 length: 14 residues. The V and J ends lost 1 base and 10 bases, in that order; junction bases with no gene match: 2. CDR1 and CDR2 (germline): SGHRS, YFSETQ. CDR3 nucleotides: TGCGCCAGCAGCTTGCCACTAGCGGGAGGGGAGCAGTTCTTC. This codes for CASSLPLAGGEQFF.

The chain uses TRBV29-1 and TRBJ1-2; D might be TRBD1 (5 bases). Germline V gene lookup returns CDR1 SQVTM and CDR2 ANQGSEA. Trimming removed 2 bases from V and 4 bases from J, with 11 bases in between. This CDR3 is built from 13 residues. The CDR3: CSVERGLGYGYTF. For the CDR3, the DNA is TGCAGCGTTGAAAGGGGTTTGGGCTATGGCTACACCTTC.

Points on this clone: One end of the junction is discordant with germline, which a read error may explain. V is TRBV7-9 and J is TRBJ2-7, with 8 bases aligning to TRBD2. From germline, CDR1 is SEHNR and CDR2 FQNEAQ (reference sequence). This CDR3 is built from 14 residues. For the CDR3, the DNA is TGTTCCAGCAGCCAATTGGGACTAGCCTACGAGCAGTACTTC. It encodes CSSSQLGLAYEQYF.

The CDR3 region is CASSPGGYTEAFF. The DNA of the CDR3 is TGTGCCAGCAGCCCCGGAGGATACACTGAAGCTTTCTTT. The V and J genes are TRBV7-8 and TRBJ1-1; D not resolved. Trimming left V 5 bases short and J 3 bases short, with 10 bases between. The germline V gene encodes CDR1 SGHVS and CDR2 FQNEAQ. The CDR3 is made up of 13 amino acids. Full variable domain (remainder filled in from reference TRBV7-8 and TRBJ1-1): GAGVSQSPRYKVAKRGQDVALRCDPISGHVSLFWYQQALGQGPEFLTYFQNEAQLDKSGLPSDRFFAERPEGSVSTLKIQRTQQEDSAVYLCASSPGGYTEAFFGQGTRLTVV.

This clone is a singleton in its sample. Its ends do not fully match the called genes, so a read error is possible. The chain is built from TRBV19 and TRBJ2-7; 9 bases fit TRBD2. CDR1 and CDR2 from the germline V gene are LNHDA and SQIVND (reference sequence). The CDR3 has 12 residues. CDR3 sequence reads: CASSSGGYEQYF. CDR3 DNA: TGTGCCAGCAGTAGCGGGGGCTACGAGCAGTACTTC.

This chain connects TRBV10-3 to TRBJ2-1; 7 bases fit TRBD1. This CDR3 comprises 15 residues. V shed 4 bases, J shed 5 bases, and the junction held 8 bases outside the gene matches. CDR1 and CDR2 (germline): ENHRY, SYGVKD. CDR3 amino acids: CAISVGQRGNNEQFF. CDR3 sequence (DNA): TGTGCCATCAGTGTGGGACAGAGGGGAAACAATGAGCAGTTCTTC.

This rearrangement joins TRBV29-1 to TRBJ2-2, with 8 positions matching TRBD2. This CDR3 is built from 13 residues. Germline loops: CDR1 SQVTM, CDR2 ANQGSEA. V was pared by 1 base and J by 8 bases, with 3 bases of the junction left unmatched. CDR3 sequence: CSVEGGGRGELFF. For the CDR3, the DNA is TGCAGCGTTGAAGGCGGGGGGCGAGGGGAGCTGTTTTTT.

The chain recombines TRBV6-5 with TRBJ2-5; TRBD1 is a possible D gene (5 bases). V was shortened by 10 bases and J by 2 bases, with 17 bases between the two germline ends. CDR3 length equals 14 residues. Looked up from germline, CDR1 is MNHEY and CDR2 is SVGAGI. The CDR3 is CATKTEAKQETQYF. CDR3 nucleotide sequence: TGTGCCACCAAGACAGAGGCAAAGCAAGAGACCCAGTACTTC.

This chain connects TRBV18 to TRBJ2-2; D is perhaps TRBD1 (5 bases). The CDR3 runs 16 residues. V lost 0 bases and J lost 2, with 10 bases in between. Germline V lookup: CDR1 KGHSH, CDR2 LQKENI. The CDR3 region has the DNA TGTGCCAGCTCACCACCCCTGACAGTCAACACCGGGGAGCTGTTTTTT. Translating it yields CASSPPLTVNTGELFF. Supplemented by reference TRBV18 and TRBJ2-2, the full variable domain reads NAGVMQNPRHLVRRRGQEARLRCSPMKGHSHVYWYRQLPEEGLKFMVYLQKENIIDESGMPKERFSAEFPKEGPSILRIQQVVRGDSAAYFCASSPPLTVNTGELFFGEGSRLTVL.

The rearrangement links TRBV5-1 to TRBJ2-1, with 11 bases fitting TRBD2. Germline V gene sequence: CDR1 SGHRS, CDR2 YFSETQ. J gave up 4 bases and V 4 bases, and 7 bases lay outside the gene matches. The CDR3 runs to 16 residues. The CDR3 sequence: CASSPGLAVGYNEQFF. The CDR3, as DNA: TGCGCCAGCAGCCCGGGACTAGCGGTCGGATACAATGAGCAGTTCTTC.

The table lists this clone with a few counts. The rearrangement links TRBV5-5 to TRBJ1-6; D unresolved. The ends were cut back, 3 bases at V and 0 bases at J, with 13 bases in the middle. This CDR3 has 17 amino acids. The germline V gene encodes CDR1 SGHKS and CDR2 YYEKEE (reference sequence). In DNA, the CDR3 is TGTGCCAGCAGCTCCGTACCGGGGAGCTCCTATAATTCACCCCTCCACTTT. Translation gives CASSSVPGSSYNSPLHF. The whole variable domain, remainder taken from reference TRBV5-5 and TRBJ1-6, is DAGVTQSPTHLIKTRGQQVTLRCSPISGHKSVSWYQQVLGQGPQFIFQYYEKEERGRGNFPDRFSARQFPNYSSELNVNALLLGDSALYLCASSSVPGSSYNSPLHFGNGTRLTVT.

The genes are TRBV4-1 and TRBJ2-1, with TRBD2 matching 7 bases. J gave up 15 bases and V 1 base, and 18 bases lay outside the gene matches. The CDR3 runs to 16 residues. The germline gives CDR1 MGHRA, CDR2 YSYEKL. The CDR3 bases are TGCGCCAGCAGCCAAGGCTCCGGGACTACCTTCGCCCCTCCGTTCTTC. Translating gives CASSQGSGTTFAPPFF.

This clone was detected only once. This chain uses TRBV7-2 with TRBJ2-1, with 11 bases that match TRBD2. The CDR3 is 15 amino acids. After removal of 5 bases from V and 7 bases from J, the junction contained 7 bases not matched to a gene. Germline loops: CDR1 SGHTA, CDR2 FQGNSA. As DNA, the CDR3 is TGTGCCAGCAGCCTGCTAGCGGGAGGTGGGAATGAGCAGTTCTTC. Translation gives CASSLLAGGGNEQFF. Full variable domain (outside the CDR3, taken from reference TRBV7-2 and TRBJ2-1): GAGVSQSPSNKVTEKGKDVELRCDPISGHTALYWYRQSLGQGLEFLIYFQGNSAPDKSGLPSDRFSAERTGGSVSTLTIQRTQQEDSAVYLCASSLLAGGGNEQFFGPGTRLTVL.

This chain uses TRBV5-1 with TRBJ2-7; 9 bases agree with TRBD1. The CDR3 runs 14 residues. The V gene's germline CDR1 is SGHRS and CDR2 YFSETQ. The V segment lost 4 bases and the J segment 3 bases; nucleotides outside the gene matches: 5. Written as DNA, the CDR3 is TGCGCCAGCAGCGACGGGACAGGGATCTACGAGCAGTACTTC. This encodes CASSDGTGIYEQYF. Using reference TRBV5-1 and TRBJ2-7 for the parts outside the CDR3, the full variable domain is KAGVTQTPRYLIKTRGQQVTLSCSPISGHRSVSWYQQTPGQGLQFLFEYFSETQRNKGNFPGRFSGRQFSNSRSEMNVSTLELGDSALYLCASSDGTGIYEQYFGPGTRLTVT.